This T cell receptor beta chain appears in the sequencing data of a study of T-cell reconstitution after alpha-beta-depleted transplantation in children. This clonotype has a count of ten or more. A TCRbeta library incorporating unique molecular identifiers was prepared. One entry per CDR3 protein, called by TCRdb with MiXCR from the PCR reads. The sample holds just over 350,000 distinct CDR3 sequences; roughly 14% are singletons and the top ten take 4.3%. CDR1 SGHRS and CDR2 YFSETQ come from the germline V gene. V was pared by 4 bases and J by 1 base, with 4 bases of the junction left unmatched. CDR3 size: 14 residues.

The sequence derives from a human donor who donated a stem cell graft to a child with Fanconi anemia. Source: PBMCs, taken from the stem cell graft. The rearrangement joins TRBV5-1 to TRBJ1-1; TRBD1 matches at 7 bases. In DNA form, the CDR3 reads TGCGCCAGCAGCAAGGGACAGCCGAACACTGAAGCTTTCTTT. Translated, it gives CASSKGQPNTEAFF.